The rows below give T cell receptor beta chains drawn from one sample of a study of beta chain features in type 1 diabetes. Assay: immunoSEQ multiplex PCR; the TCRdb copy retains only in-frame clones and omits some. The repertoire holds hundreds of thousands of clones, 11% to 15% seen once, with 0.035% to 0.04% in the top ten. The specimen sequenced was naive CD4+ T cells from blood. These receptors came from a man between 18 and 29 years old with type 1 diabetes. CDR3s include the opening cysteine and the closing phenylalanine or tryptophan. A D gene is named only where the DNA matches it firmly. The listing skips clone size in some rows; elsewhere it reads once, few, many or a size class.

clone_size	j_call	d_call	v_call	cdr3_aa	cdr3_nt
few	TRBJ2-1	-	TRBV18	CASSSDQYNEQFF	TGTGCCAGCTCCTCGGACCAGTACAATGAGCAGTTCTTC
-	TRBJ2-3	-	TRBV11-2	CASSRRIIASSTDTQYF	TGTGCCAGCAGCCGGAGAATAATCGCTTCTAGCACAGATACGCAGTATTTT
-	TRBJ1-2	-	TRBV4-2	CASSPGSGDYGYTF	TGTGCCAGCAGCCCCGGATCGGGGGACTATGGCTACACCTTC
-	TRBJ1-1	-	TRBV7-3	CASRYEVNTEAFF	TGTGCCAGCAGATATGAGGTGAACACTGAAGCTTTCTTT
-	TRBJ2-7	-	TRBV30	CAWRLAPGVYEQYF	TGTGCCTGGAGACTAGCCCCGGGGGTATACGAGCAGTACTTC
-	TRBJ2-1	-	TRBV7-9	CASSSPGASYNEQFF	TGTGCCAGCAGCTCCCCGGGGGCCTCCTACAATGAGCAGTTCTTC
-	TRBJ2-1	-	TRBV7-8	CASRLGLGTYNEQFF	TGTGCCAGCAGGCTGGGTCTTGGCACCTACAATGAGCAGTTCTTC
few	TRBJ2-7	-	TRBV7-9	CASRGAGRYEQYF	TGTGCCAGTCGAGGGGCAGGGAGATACGAGCAGTACTTC
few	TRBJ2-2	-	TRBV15	CATSRKLGSNTGELFF	TGTGCCACCAGCCGGAAACTGGGCTCGAACACCGGGGAGCTGTTTTTT
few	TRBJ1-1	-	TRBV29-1	CSVGRQNTEAFF	TGCAGCGTTGGCCGGCAGAACACTGAAGCTTTCTTT
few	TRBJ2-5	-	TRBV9	CASSVSSQETQYF	TGTGCCAGCAGCGTGAGCAGCCAAGAGACCCAGTACTTC
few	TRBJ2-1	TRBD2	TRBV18	CASSPSSGGNEQFF	TGTGCCAGCTCCCCATCAAGCGGGGGCAATGAGCAGTTCTTC
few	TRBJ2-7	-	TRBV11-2	CASSPMVGAGYEQYF	TGTGCCAGCAGCCCAATGGTGGGCGCCGGTTACGAGCAGTACTTC
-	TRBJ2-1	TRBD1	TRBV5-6	CASSLDRGYNEQFF	TGTGCCAGCAGCTTGGACAGGGGTTACAATGAGCAGTTCTTC
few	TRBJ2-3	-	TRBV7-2	CASSLFLVSSTDTQYF	TGTGCCAGCAGCTTATTCCTAGTCTCTAGCACAGATACGCAGTATTTT
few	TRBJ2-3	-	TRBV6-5	CASSSLWGPDTQYF	TGTGCCAGCAGTTCTCTTTGGGGCCCAGATACGCAGTATTTT
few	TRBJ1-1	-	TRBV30	CAWSVGTANTEAFF	TGTGCCTGGAGTGTTGGGACGGCGAACACTGAAGCTTTCTTT
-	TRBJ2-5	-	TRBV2	CASRWQAQETQYF	TGTGCCAGCAGGTGGCAGGCGCAAGAGACCCAGTACTTC
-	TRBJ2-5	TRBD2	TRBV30	CAWSQGLEETQYF	TGTGCCTGGAGCCAAGGACTAGAAGAGACCCAGTACTTC
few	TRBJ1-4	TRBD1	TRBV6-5	CASTDGTGVLFF	TGTGCCAGCACCGACGGGACAGGGGTTCTGTTTTTT